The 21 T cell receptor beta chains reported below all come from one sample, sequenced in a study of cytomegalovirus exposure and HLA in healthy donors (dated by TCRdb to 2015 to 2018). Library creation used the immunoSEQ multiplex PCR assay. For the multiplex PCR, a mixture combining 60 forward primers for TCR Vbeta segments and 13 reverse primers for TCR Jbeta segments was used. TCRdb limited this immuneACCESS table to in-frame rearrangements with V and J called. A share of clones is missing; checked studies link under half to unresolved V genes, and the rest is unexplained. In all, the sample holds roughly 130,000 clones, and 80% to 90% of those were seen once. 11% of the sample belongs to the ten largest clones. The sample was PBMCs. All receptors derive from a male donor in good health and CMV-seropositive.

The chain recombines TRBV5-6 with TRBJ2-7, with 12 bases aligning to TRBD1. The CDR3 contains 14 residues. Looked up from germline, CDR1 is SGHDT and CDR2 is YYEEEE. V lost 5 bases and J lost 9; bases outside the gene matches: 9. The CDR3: CASSYGTGGAGQYF. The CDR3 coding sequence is TGTGCCAGCAGTTACGGGACAGGGGGCGCGGGGCAGTACTTC.

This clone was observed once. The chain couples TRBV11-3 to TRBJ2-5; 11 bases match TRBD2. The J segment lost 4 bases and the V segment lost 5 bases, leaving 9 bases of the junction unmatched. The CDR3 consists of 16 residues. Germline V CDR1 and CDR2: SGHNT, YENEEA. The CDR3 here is CASSRSGTSGRETQYF. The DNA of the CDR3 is TGTGCCAGCAGCCGAAGTGGGACTAGCGGAAGAGAGACCCAGTACTTC.

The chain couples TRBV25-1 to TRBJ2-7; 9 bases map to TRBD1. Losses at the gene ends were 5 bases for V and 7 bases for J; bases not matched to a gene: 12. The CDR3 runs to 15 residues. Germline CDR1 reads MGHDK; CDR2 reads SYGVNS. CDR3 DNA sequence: TGTGCCAGCAGTCCCCCCGGGACAGGGTTTTATGAGCAGTACTTC. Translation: CASSPPGTGFYEQYF.

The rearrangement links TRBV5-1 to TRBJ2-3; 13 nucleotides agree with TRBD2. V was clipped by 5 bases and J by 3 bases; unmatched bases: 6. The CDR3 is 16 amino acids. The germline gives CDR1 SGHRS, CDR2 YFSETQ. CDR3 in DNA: TGCGCCAGCAGAAGGACTAGCGGGAGATTAACAGATACGCAGTATTTT. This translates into CASRRTSGRLTDTQYF.

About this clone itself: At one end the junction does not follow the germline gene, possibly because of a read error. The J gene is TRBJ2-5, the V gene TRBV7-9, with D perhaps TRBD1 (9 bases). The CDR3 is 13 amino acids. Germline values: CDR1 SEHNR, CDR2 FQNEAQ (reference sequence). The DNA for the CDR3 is TGTGCCAGCAGCTCAACGGGAGGGACAGGGAGCCACTTC. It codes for CASSSTGGTGSHF.

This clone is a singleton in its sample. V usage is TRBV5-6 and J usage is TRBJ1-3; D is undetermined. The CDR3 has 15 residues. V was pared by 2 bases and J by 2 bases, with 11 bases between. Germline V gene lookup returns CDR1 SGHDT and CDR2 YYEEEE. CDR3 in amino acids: CASSFQAATGNTIYF. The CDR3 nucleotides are TGTGCCAGCAGCTTCCAGGCCGCAACTGGAAACACCATATATTTT.

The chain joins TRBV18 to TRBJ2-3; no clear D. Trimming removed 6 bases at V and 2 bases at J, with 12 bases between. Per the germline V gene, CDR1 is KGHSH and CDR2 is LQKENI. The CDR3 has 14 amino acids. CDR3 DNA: TGTGCCAGCTCTAGTGTAGTTACCACAGATACGCAGTATTTT. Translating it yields CASSSVVTTDTQYF.

The CDR3 bases are TGTGCCAGCAGTCCGACAGGGCGATTGGGCGGGGAGCTGTTTTTT. It is translated as CASSPTGRLGGELFF. The rearrangement uses TRBV28 and TRBJ2-2; 7 bases align to TRBD1. This CDR3 has 15 amino acids. Germline V gene data show CDR1 as MDHEN and CDR2 as SYDVKM. With V trimmed by 5 bases and J by 7 bases, 10 bases remained unmatched.

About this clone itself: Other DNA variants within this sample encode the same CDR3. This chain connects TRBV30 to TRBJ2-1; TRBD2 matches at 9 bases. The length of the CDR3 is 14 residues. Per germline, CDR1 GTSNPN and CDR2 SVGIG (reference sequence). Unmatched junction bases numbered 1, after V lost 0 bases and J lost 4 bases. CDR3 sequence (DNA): TGTGCCTGGAGTGTAGCGGGAGGTTACAATGAGCAGTTCTTC. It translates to CAWSVAGGYNEQFF.

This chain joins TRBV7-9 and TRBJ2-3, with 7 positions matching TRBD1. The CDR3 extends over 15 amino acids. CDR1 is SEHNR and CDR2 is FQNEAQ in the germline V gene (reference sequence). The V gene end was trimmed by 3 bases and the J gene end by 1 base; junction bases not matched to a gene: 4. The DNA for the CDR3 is TGTGCCAGCAGCTTTAGACAGGGTGGCACAGATACGCAGTATTTT. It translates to CASSFRQGGTDTQYF. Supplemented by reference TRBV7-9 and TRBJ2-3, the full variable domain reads DTGVSQNPRHKITKRGQNVTFRCDPISEHNRLYWYRQTLGQGPEFLTYFQNEAQLEKSRLLSDRFSAERPKGSFSTLEIQRTEQGDSAMYLCASSFRQGGTDTQYFGPGTRLTVL.

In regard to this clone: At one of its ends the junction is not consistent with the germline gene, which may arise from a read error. Here the CDR3 DNA reads TGTGCTAGCAGCCCCCTGGGGGGACAGGTCACAGATACGCAGTATTTT. It encodes CASSPLGGQVTDTQYF. This chain joins TRBV7-7 and TRBJ2-3, with 8 bases matching TRBD1. Germline V lookup: CDR1 SSHAT, CDR2 FNYEAQ (reference sequence). This CDR3 spans 16 amino acids.

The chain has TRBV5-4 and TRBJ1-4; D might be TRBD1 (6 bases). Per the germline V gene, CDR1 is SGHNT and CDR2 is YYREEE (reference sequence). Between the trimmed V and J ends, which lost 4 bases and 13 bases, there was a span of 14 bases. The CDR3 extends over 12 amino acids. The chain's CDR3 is CASSAQQGGLFF. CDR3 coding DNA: TGTGCCAGCAGCGCACAACAGGGTGGACTGTTTTTT. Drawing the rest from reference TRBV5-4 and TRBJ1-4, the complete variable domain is ETGVTQSPTHLIKTRGQQVTLRCSSQSGHNTVSWYQQALGQGPQFIFQYYREEENGRGNFPPRFSGLQFPNYSSELNVNALELDDSALYLCASSAQQGGLFFGSGTQLSVL.

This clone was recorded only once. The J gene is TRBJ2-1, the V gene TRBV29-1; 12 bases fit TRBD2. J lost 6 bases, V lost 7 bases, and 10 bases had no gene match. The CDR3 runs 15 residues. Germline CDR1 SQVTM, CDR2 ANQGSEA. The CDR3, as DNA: TGCAGCGCGTCTACTCTAGCGGGGGGGGGCAATGAGCAGTTCTTC. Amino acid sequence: CSASTLAGGGNEQFF.

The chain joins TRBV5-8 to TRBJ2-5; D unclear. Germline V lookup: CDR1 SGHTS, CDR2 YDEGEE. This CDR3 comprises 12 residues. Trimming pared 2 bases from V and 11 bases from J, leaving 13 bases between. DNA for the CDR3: TGTGCCAGCAGCTTCCCGACTCCCAAGCAGTACTTC. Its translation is CASSFPTPKQYF. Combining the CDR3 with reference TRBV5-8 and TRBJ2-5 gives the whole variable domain EAGVTQSPTHLIKTRGQQATLRCSPISGHTSVYWYQQALGLGLQFLLWYDEGEERNRGNFPPRFSGRQFPNYSSELNVNALELEDSALYLCASSFPTPKQYFGPGTRLLVL.

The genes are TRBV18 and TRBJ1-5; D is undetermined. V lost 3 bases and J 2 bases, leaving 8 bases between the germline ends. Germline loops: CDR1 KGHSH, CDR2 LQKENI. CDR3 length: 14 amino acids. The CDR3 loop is CASSPEVGNQPQHF. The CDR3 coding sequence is TGTGCCAGCTCACCCGAGGTCGGCAATCAGCCCCAGCATTTT.

In DNA form, the CDR3 reads TGCGCCAGCAGTGAGTCCCCTAGCGGGAGGGACGAGCAGTACTTC. Its protein is CASSESPSGRDEQYF. V and J are TRBV10-2 and TRBJ2-7; 12 positions agree with TRBD2. The CDR3 has 15 residues. Germline V gene data show CDR1 as WSHSY and CDR2 as SAAADI. The trim removed 0 bases at V and 5 bases at J, leaving 2 bases unmatched.

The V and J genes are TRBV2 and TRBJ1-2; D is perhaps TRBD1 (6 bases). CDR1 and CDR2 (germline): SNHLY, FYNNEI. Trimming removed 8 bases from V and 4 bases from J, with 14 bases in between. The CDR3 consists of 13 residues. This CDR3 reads CASRSGDTYGYTF. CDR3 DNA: TGTGCCAGCCGGTCAGGGGACACCTATGGCTACACCTTC.

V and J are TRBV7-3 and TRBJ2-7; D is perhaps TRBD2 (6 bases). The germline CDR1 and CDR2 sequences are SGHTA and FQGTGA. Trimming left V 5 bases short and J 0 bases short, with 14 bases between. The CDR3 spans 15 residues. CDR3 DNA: TGTGCCAGCAGCCCTAGTAGCGGCGTCTCCTACGAGCAGTACTTC. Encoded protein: CASSPSSGVSYEQYF.

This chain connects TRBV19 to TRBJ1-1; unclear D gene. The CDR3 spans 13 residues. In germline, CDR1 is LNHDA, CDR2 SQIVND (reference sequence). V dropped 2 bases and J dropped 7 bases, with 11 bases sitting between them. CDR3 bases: TGTGCCAGTAGTATATCAGAGGAACATGAAGCTTTCTTT. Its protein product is CASSISEEHEAFF.

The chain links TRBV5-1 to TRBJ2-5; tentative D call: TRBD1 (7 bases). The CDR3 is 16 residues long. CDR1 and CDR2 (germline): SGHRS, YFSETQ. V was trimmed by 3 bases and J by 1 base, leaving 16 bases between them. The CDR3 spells CASSWKRQGGQETQYF. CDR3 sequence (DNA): TGCGCCAGCAGCTGGAAGCGACAGGGAGGCCAAGAGACCCAGTACTTC.

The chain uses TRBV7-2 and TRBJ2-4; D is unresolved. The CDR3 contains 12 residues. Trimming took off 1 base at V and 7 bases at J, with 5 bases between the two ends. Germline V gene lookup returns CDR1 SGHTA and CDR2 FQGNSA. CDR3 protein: CASSLEHNIQYF. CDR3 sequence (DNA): TGTGCCAGCAGCTTAGAACACAACATTCAGTACTTC.